This T cell receptor (beta chain) is drawn from a study of response to subunit inactivated influenza vaccine. General study findings and limits: Authors suggested each seasonal flu vaccination may recruit only limited numbers of new T cells.

TCRdb independently ran MiXCR on the RT-PCR reads; one entry per CDR3 protein. The top ten clones hold approximately 11% of a sample with about 570,000 distinct CDR3 sequences, around 10% of them seen once. This clonotype was counted at least ten times. Its specificity is not known. The V gene lost 3 bases and the J gene lost 0 bases, with 18 bases spanning the gap. Germline loops: CDR1 LNHNV, CDR2 YYDKDF (reference sequence). The CDR3 is made up of 18 amino acids. The sample also formed part of further work on T cells expressing NK-cell markers. Per that study: What made the TCR beta cDNA was 5'RACE template switching with UMIs. The TCR beta repertoires were obtained from sorted CD3+CD56+NKG2C+, CD3+CD56+NKG2C- and CD3+CD56-NKG2C+ T cells. Dominant NKG2C+ clonotypes made up roughly 1.0-8% of CD8+ T cells in several donors. Certain NKG2C+ T cell clones were expanded, and their HCMV specificity remained unclear.

V gene TRBV15 combines with J gene TRBJ2-1; TRBD2 might be the D (7 bases). The input for sequencing was PBMCs from blood, taken on the day of vaccination. This receptor was obtained from a man aged 50-60 years who received an inactivated influenza vaccine. CDR3 coding DNA: TGTGCCACCAGCAGTCTTTCAGGGGAGCGGGGCTCCTACAATGAGCAGTTCTTC. Translated, it gives CATSSLSGERGSYNEQFF.